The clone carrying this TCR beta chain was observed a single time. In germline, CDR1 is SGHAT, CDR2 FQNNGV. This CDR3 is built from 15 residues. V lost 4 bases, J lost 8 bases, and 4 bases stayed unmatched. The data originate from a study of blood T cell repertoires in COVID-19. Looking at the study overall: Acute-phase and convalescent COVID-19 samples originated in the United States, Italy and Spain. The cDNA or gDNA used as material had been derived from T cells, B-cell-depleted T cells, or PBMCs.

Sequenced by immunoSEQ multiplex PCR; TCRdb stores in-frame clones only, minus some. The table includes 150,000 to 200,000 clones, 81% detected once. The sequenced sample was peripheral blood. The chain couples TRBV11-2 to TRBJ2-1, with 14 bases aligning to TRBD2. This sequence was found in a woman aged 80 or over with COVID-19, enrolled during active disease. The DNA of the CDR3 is TGTGCCAGCAGCTGGGGACTAGCGGGAGTGTATGAGCAGTTCTTC. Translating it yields CASSWGLAGVYEQFF.